A selection of T cell receptor beta chains follows, all from one sample in a study of blood T cell repertoires in COVID-19. TCRdb keeps only in-frame clones here, not all; method: immunoSEQ multiplex PCR. The sample yields 300,000 to 400,000 clones, approximately 86% seen once. Specimen: PBMCs or T cells enriched from blood (not recorded which). These receptors came from a woman aged 35 to 49 with acute COVID-19. Both conserved end residues are part of each CDR3.

cdr3_length: 14
j_call: TRBJ2-5
v_call: TRBV27
cdr3_aa: CASSSFDSLETQYF

cdr3_length: 12
j_call: TRBJ1-2
v_call: TRBV10-3
cdr3_aa: CAIREGTSGYTF

cdr3_length: 16
j_call: TRBJ1-2
v_call: TRBV6-2/TRBV6-3
cdr3_aa: CASSYQEGAGTRGYTF

cdr3_length: 14
j_call: TRBJ1-5
v_call: TRBV2
cdr3_aa: CASSVQGLRQPQHF

cdr3_length: 17
j_call: TRBJ2-5
v_call: TRBV9
cdr3_aa: CASSVVGERGDQETQYF

cdr3_length: 14
j_call: TRBJ1-1
v_call: TRBV7-7
cdr3_aa: CASTLDRRNTEAFF

cdr3_length: 12
j_call: TRBJ1-4
v_call: TRBV6-2/TRBV6-3
cdr3_aa: CASSRDSEKLFF

cdr3_length: 16
j_call: TRBJ1-1
v_call: TRBV4-2
cdr3_aa: CASSQDIGGADTEAFF

cdr3_length: 18
j_call: TRBJ1-2
v_call: TRBV27
cdr3_aa: CASRGWLTGLRVDYGYTF

cdr3_length: 13
j_call: TRBJ2-1
v_call: TRBV29-1
cdr3_aa: CSAGRLFGDEQFF

cdr3_length: 16
j_call: TRBJ1-5
v_call: TRBV19
cdr3_aa: CASQQGGPGGNQPQHF

cdr3_length: 16
j_call: TRBJ2-4
v_call: TRBV9
cdr3_aa: CASSVEPSLAKNIQYF

cdr3_length: 15
j_call: TRBJ2-7
v_call: TRBV19
cdr3_aa: CASSIESGRAYEQYF

cdr3_length: 19
j_call: TRBJ1-3
v_call: TRBV18
cdr3_aa: CASSPKPATGESSGNTIYF

cdr3_length: 14
j_call: TRBJ1-2
v_call: TRBV7-2
cdr3_aa: CASSGSGNNYGYTF

cdr3_length: 16
j_call: TRBJ2-1
v_call: TRBV9
cdr3_aa: CASSVDLREPNNEQFF

cdr3_length: 18
j_call: TRBJ2-2
v_call: TRBV27
cdr3_aa: CASSATTFREGVTGELFF

cdr3_length: 14
j_call: TRBJ1-5
v_call: TRBV3-1/TRBV3-2
cdr3_aa: CASSLGHSNQPQHF

cdr3_length: 16
j_call: TRBJ2-4
v_call: TRBV19
cdr3_aa: CASSIGSLIAKNIQYF

cdr3_length: 16
j_call: TRBJ2-1
v_call: TRBV14
cdr3_aa: CASSHTPGLAVHEQFF

cdr3_length: 15
j_call: TRBJ1-3
v_call: TRBV4-2
cdr3_aa: CASSQGGTGGNTIYF

cdr3_length: 13
j_call: TRBJ1-2
v_call: TRBV6-5
cdr3_aa: CASTNGGNYGYTF

cdr3_length: 15
j_call: TRBJ1-1
v_call: TRBV9
cdr3_aa: CASSVEGQGNTEAFF

cdr3_length: 16
j_call: TRBJ1-5
v_call: TRBV6-2/TRBV6-3
cdr3_aa: CASSYSIGVGNQPQHF

cdr3_length: 18
j_call: TRBJ1-2
v_call: TRBV2
cdr3_aa: CASSARGLGREDNYGYTF

cdr3_length: 13
j_call: TRBJ2-3
v_call: TRBV9
cdr3_aa: CASSGGQTDTQYF

cdr3_length: 15
j_call: TRBJ2-3
v_call: TRBV5-4
cdr3_aa: CASSLGLGKADTQYF

cdr3_length: 16
j_call: TRBJ2-5
v_call: TRBV25-1
cdr3_aa: CASSALAGGGVETQYF

cdr3_length: 19
j_call: TRBJ2-7
v_call: TRBV4-3
cdr3_aa: CASSLSPGLAGDYPYEQYF

cdr3_length: 16
j_call: TRBJ2-4
v_call: TRBV16
cdr3_aa: CASSQSPGEAKNIQYF

cdr3_length: 13
j_call: TRBJ2-3
v_call: TRBV27
cdr3_aa: CASRGGVTDTQYF

cdr3_length: 14
j_call: TRBJ1-4
v_call: TRBV7-9
cdr3_aa: CASSLSGPNEKLFF

cdr3_length: 13
j_call: TRBJ1-1
v_call: TRBV6-5
cdr3_aa: CASSSTVNTEAFF

cdr3_length: 16
j_call: TRBJ2-7
v_call: TRBV6-1
cdr3_aa: CASSVAGTSGSYEQYF

cdr3_length: 13
j_call: TRBJ1-4
v_call: TRBV12-5
cdr3_aa: CARGGGRMEKLFF

cdr3_length: 17
j_call: TRBJ2-7
v_call: TRBV11-2
cdr3_aa: CASSLVFRSGIPYEQYF

cdr3_length: 18
j_call: TRBJ1-3
v_call: TRBV5-4
cdr3_aa: CASSLLETPTLSGNTIYF

cdr3_length: 14
j_call: TRBJ1-1
v_call: TRBV2
cdr3_aa: CASILQGVNTEAFF

cdr3_length: 16
j_call: TRBJ1-6
v_call: TRBV7-8
cdr3_aa: CASSSTGYLGNSPLHF

cdr3_length: 11
j_call: TRBJ1-6
v_call: TRBV7-5
cdr3_aa: CARIRVSPLHF

cdr3_length: 13
j_call: TRBJ2-7
v_call: TRBV18
cdr3_aa: CASSFNQEGEQYF

cdr3_length: 15
j_call: TRBJ1-3
v_call: TRBV19
cdr3_aa: CASSTATGAGNTIYF

cdr3_length: 15
j_call: TRBJ1-2
v_call: TRBV24-1
cdr3_aa: CATSQAGVRSGGYTF

cdr3_length: 14
j_call: TRBJ1-2
v_call: TRBV28
cdr3_aa: CASSIQTVNYGYTF

cdr3_length: 20
j_call: TRBJ2-1
v_call: TRBV21-1
cdr3_aa: CASSKEKTFGDNGAYNEQFF

cdr3_length: 14
j_call: TRBJ2-1
v_call: TRBV7-3
cdr3_aa: CASSKSGTGWLQFF

cdr3_length: 15
j_call: TRBJ1-2
v_call: TRBV5-4
cdr3_aa: CASSSPGQKNYGYTF

cdr3_length: 15
j_call: TRBJ1-5
v_call: TRBV27
cdr3_aa: CASSAGTEINQPQHF

cdr3_length: 14
j_call: TRBJ1-2
v_call: TRBV4-3
cdr3_aa: CASSQDGGLGGYTF

cdr3_length: 15
j_call: TRBJ2-3
v_call: TRBV28
cdr3_aa: CASSLPGRFTDTQYF

cdr3_length: 12
j_call: TRBJ1-2
v_call: TRBV7-9
cdr3_aa: CASSRQEDGYTF

cdr3_length: 16
j_call: TRBJ2-4
v_call: TRBV18
cdr3_aa: CASSPVEQLAKNIQYF

cdr3_length: 14
j_call: TRBJ2-5
v_call: TRBV5-4
cdr3_aa: CASSLGGRAETQYF

cdr3_length: 14
j_call: TRBJ1-5
v_call: TRBV19
cdr3_aa: CASRIGQSNQPQHF

cdr3_length: 13
j_call: TRBJ2-7
v_call: TRBV5-1
cdr3_aa: CASSISLGHEQYF